This T cell receptor beta chain was recorded in a study of CD8 T cells in Susac syndrome (dated by TCRdb to between 2017 and 2020). Concerning the study at large: Among the sequenced Susac syndrome patients, 5 or 6 had clinically active disease and eight or nine were in clinical remission. Whether CD8+ T cell activation and differentiation in Susac syndrome was antigen driven was tested using repertoire sequencing. At blood withdrawal, Susac syndrome patients were therapy-naive, treated with corticosteroids (with IVIg additionally given to some), or treated with IVIg alone. What the work shows at the level of the full study, not this receptor alone: The CD4+ T cell repertoire of patients with Susac syndrome showed no detectable clonal expansion. The number of individuals in the TCR sequencing and HLA analysis was recognized as being relatively small.

RNA was extracted with the RNeasy kit and 0.5 to 1 ug was reverse transcribed using random hexamers. The immunoSEQ multiplex PCR assay, which covers 54 Vbeta and 13 Jbeta segments, was used to amplify TCR beta CDR3 regions. Bias from PCR amplification was corrected by using a synthetic template baseline for primer optimization and for computational correction. The original pipeline was this. Only productive sequences were kept, with reads annotated to V, D and J genes according to IMGT and analyzed in immunoSEQ Analyzer. Clonality was computed as one minus Shannon entropy normalized by log2 of the number of productive unique sequences. For each patient and control, public and private clones were evaluated among the 100 most prevalent clones. Susac-specific clones were defined as absent from healthy and MS cohorts, around 970 published viral clones and other ImmuneACCESS disease sequences. TCRdb cleaned the public reads at Q25 with fastp, built clones with MiXCR and kept in-frame beta chains. Each record represents a unique CDR3 protein, reported with the most common genes and DNA among its rows. TCRdb assigned the V and J calls; the authors' analysis was not used. This sample gives hundreds of thousands of distinct CDR3 sequences in total; almost 97% of them show up just once. Approximately 0.1% of the sample rests with the top ten.

V loses 5 bases, J loses 5 bases, and the germline ends lie 10 bases apart. The germline V gene specifies MNHEY as CDR1 and SVGAGI as CDR2. The CDR3 covers 12 residues, taking in both the cysteine and the phenylalanine. Kept here is only the CDR3 DNA, which spans 36 bases and is read in frame from base 1. Points on this clonotype: The specificity of this receptor is unknown. No qualities accompany the bases; no much larger clone lies one base away.

Peripheral blood CD8+ and CD4+ T cells from healthy donors, Susac syndrome patients and multiple sclerosis patients were profiled using high-throughput TCR beta sequencing. The Susac syndrome patients fulfilled recently defined diagnostic criteria for either definite or probable disease. CD8+ TEMRA cells were enriched by FACS, while bulk CD8+ and CD4+ T cells were purified by magnetic negative isolation. Blood was drawn into EDTA tubes, processed within 24 hours, and PBMCs were isolated by density gradient centrifugation. PBMCs destined for TCR sequencing were cryopreserved in liquid nitrogen and later thawed in a 37 °C water bath. The sorted or isolated CD4+, CD8+ and CD8+ TEMRA cells reached a purity of at least 90%.

Sequencing was carried out using CD4+ T cells from PBMCs. The chain is encoded by TRBV6-5 joined to TRBJ2-7; TRBD2 might be the D gene, on 6 matching bases. The origin of this receptor is a human donor with Susac syndrome. The bases are TGTGCCAGCAGTCGAGGCGGGGACGAGCAGTACTTC. This yields the protein CASSRGGDEQYF.